One sample yielded the 21 T cell receptor beta chains listed below, sequenced in a study of blood T cell repertoires in COVID-19. Only in-frame clones appear in the TCRdb table, and some are missing; sequencing was by immunoSEQ multiplex PCR. The sample holds 220,000 or so clones, over 60% seen once. Sequenced sample: peripheral blood. These receptors all come from a woman in her seventies with acute or convalescent COVID-19.

The chain couples TRBV7-9 to TRBJ2-5; no definite D call. V was clipped by 4 bases and J by 5 bases, with 2 bases between them. The CDR3 is 10 amino acids. Germline V gene lookup returns CDR1 SEHNR and CDR2 FQNEAQ (reference sequence). The CDR3 region is CASSSETQYF. The CDR3 nucleotides read TGTGCCAGCAGCTCTGAGACCCAGTACTTC.

CDR3 amino acids: CASSGQGTNTGELFF. DNA for the CDR3: TGTGCCAGCTCAGGACAGGGCACGAACACCGGGGAGCTGTTTTTT. This chain links TRBV18 with TRBJ2-2, with 8 bases aligning to TRBD1. CDR3 length: 15 residues. Germline assignment: CDR1 KGHSH and CDR2 LQKENI. The ends lost 5 bases at V and 0 bases at J; junction bases unmatched: 2. Full variable domain (missing parts from reference TRBV18 and TRBJ2-2): NAGVMQNPRHLVRRRGQEARLRCSPMKGHSHVYWYRQLPEEGLKFMVYLQKENIIDESGMPKERFSAEFPKEGPSILRIQQVVRGDSAAYFCASSGQGTNTGELFFGEGSRLTVL.

This clone turned up a few times. This chain joins TRBV10-3 and TRBJ1-3; 8 bases are shared with TRBD1. Germline V gene sequence: CDR1 ENHRY, CDR2 SYGVKD. V dropped 9 bases and J dropped 3; count of bases not matched to a gene: 10. The CDR3 contains 15 residues. CDR3 in DNA: TGTGCCATGTACCCCCCAGGGGGCAGTGGAAACACCATATATTTT. This sequence encodes CAMYPPGGSGNTIYF.

The chain employs TRBV20-1 and TRBJ1-5; 7 bases match TRBD1. Unmatched junction bases numbered 8, after V lost 3 bases and J lost 3 bases. CDR1 and CDR2 (germline): DFQATT, SNEGSKA (reference sequence). This CDR3 spans 15 amino acids. The DNA of the CDR3 is TGCAGTGCTAGTCCGACAGGGAGGATCAATCAGCCCCAGCATTTT. It translates to CSASPTGRINQPQHF.

The chain has TRBV29-1 and TRBJ1-5; 9 nucleotides match TRBD1. The CDR3 loop spans 14 amino acids. Trimming removed 4 bases from V and 2 bases from J; junction bases left unmatched: 3. CDR1 is SQVTM and CDR2 is ANQGSEA in the germline V gene. The CDR3 DNA reads as TGCAGCGTTGGGGACAGGGTGGGCAATCAGCCCCAGCATTTT. This codes for CSVGDRVGNQPQHF. Full variable domain (rest looked up from reference TRBV29-1 and TRBJ1-5): SAVISQKPSRDICQRGTSLTIQCQVDSQVTMMFWYRQQPGQSLTLIATANQGSEATYESGFVIDKFPISRPNLTFSTLTVSNMSPEDSSIYLCSVGDRVGNQPQHFGDGTRLSIL.

This sequence joins TRBV28 and TRBJ2-7, with D maybe TRBD1 (5 bases). CDR1 and CDR2 from the germline V gene are MDHEN and SYDVKM. The V and J ends lost 7 bases and 11 bases respectively, with 12 bases between them. The CDR3 sequence is 10 residues long. As DNA, the CDR3 is TGTGCCAGCATGGGGCAGAACGAGTACTTC. Protein: CASMGQNEYF.

This chain uses TRBV28 with TRBJ2-1; D might be TRBD2 (6 bases). The CDR3 has 14 amino acids. The V end was cut by 7 bases, the J end by 3 bases, with 13 bases between. Germline CDR1 and CDR2: MDHEN and SYDVKM. Here the CDR3 reads CASKAGLNYNEQFF. In DNA form, the CDR3 reads TGTGCCAGCAAAGCGGGCCTAAACTACAATGAGCAGTTCTTC.

This clone appeared a few times. The chain couples TRBV18 to TRBJ1-5, with unresolved D. Per germline, CDR1 KGHSH and CDR2 LQKENI. This CDR3 contains 14 residues. V lost 4 bases, J lost 5 bases, and 12 bases lay in between. The DNA for the CDR3 is TGTGCCAGCTCACTTCAGGTGACGGATCAGCCCCAGCATTTT. Its protein is CASSLQVTDQPQHF.

The chain carries TRBV5-1 and TRBJ2-2; 7 bases align to TRBD1. V was clipped by 2 bases and J by 4 bases; unmatched bases: 2. Germline assignment: CDR1 SGHRS and CDR2 YFSETQ. The CDR3 covers 14 residues. The CDR3 is CASSLNRGTGELFF. The CDR3 bases are TGCGCCAGCAGCTTAAACAGGGGCACCGGGGAGCTGTTTTTT.

This rearrangement joins TRBV15 to TRBJ2-2; D is perhaps TRBD2 (6 bases). Trimming pared 1 base from V and 1 base from J, leaving 13 bases between. The CDR3 contains 17 residues. The germline gives CDR1 LNHNV, CDR2 YYDKDF (reference sequence). As DNA, the CDR3 is TGTGCCACCAGCAGAGTTCGGGACTCCCGGAACACCGGGGAGCTGTTTTTT. This gives the protein CATSRVRDSRNTGELFF.

The rearrangement links TRBV5-6 to TRBJ2-7; 10 bases line up with TRBD1. V gave up 2 bases and J gave up 5 bases; unmatched junction bases: 10. The CDR3 is made up of 16 amino acids. Germline values: CDR1 SGHDT, CDR2 YYEEEE. CDR3: CASSFETGTGADEQYF. DNA for the CDR3: TGTGCCAGCAGCTTCGAAACCGGGACAGGGGCTGACGAGCAGTACTTC.

The V call is TRBV25-1, the J call TRBJ2-5, with D possibly TRBD1 on 6 matching bases. The CDR3 sequence is 14 residues long. Germline-derived CDR1 and CDR2 are MGHDK and SYGVNS. Trimming left V 4 bases short and J 7 bases short, with 16 bases between. CDR3 sequence (DNA): TGTGCCAGCAGTGCCGACAGGCCCTGGGGGACCCAGTACTTC. Encoded protein: CASSADRPWGTQYF.

This clone was detected once. This chain connects TRBV7-9 to TRBJ1-5, with D possibly being TRBD1 (5 bases). V dropped 5 bases and J dropped 11 bases, with 22 bases sitting between them. Germline CDR1 is SEHNR and CDR2 is FQNEAQ (reference sequence). The CDR3 is made up of 15 amino acids. The CDR3 nucleotides are TGTGCCAGCAGCCCCCAGGGAGGGGTGGGAACGGCCCAGCATTTT. Translated, it gives CASSPQGGVGTAQHF.

The rearrangement joins TRBV7-9 to TRBJ1-1; no reliable D call. Per the germline V gene, CDR1 is SEHNR and CDR2 is FQNEAQ (reference sequence). This CDR3 contains 15 residues. The V end lost 4 bases, the J end lost 4 bases, and 16 bases lay between the germline ends. The CDR3: CASSSEETLGTEAFF. CDR3 coding DNA: TGTGCCAGCAGCTCCGAGGAGACCCTTGGCACTGAAGCTTTCTTT.

The V gene is TRBV29-1, the J gene TRBJ2-5; the D gene is possibly TRBD1 (6 bases). The CDR3 is made up of 13 amino acids. Trimming removed 4 bases at V and 1 base at J, with 10 bases between. Germline V gives CDR1 SQVTM, CDR2 ANQGSEA. CDR3 region: CSVVTGLQETQYF. The CDR3 DNA is TGCAGCGTTGTAACAGGGCTCCAAGAGACCCAGTACTTC. Using reference TRBV29-1 and TRBJ2-5 for the parts outside the CDR3, the full variable domain is SAVISQKPSRDICQRGTSLTIQCQVDSQVTMMFWYRQQPGQSLTLIATANQGSEATYESGFVIDKFPISRPNLTFSTLTVSNMSPEDSSIYLCSVVTGLQETQYFGPGTRLLVL.

This clone has a single count. This chain uses TRBV11-3 with TRBJ1-1; no clear D gene. This CDR3 has 13 amino acids. The V gene lost 3 bases and the J gene lost 9 bases, with 14 bases spanning the gap. The V gene's germline CDR1 is SGHNT and CDR2 YENEEA. This CDR3 reads CASSLAPGRQAFF. In DNA form, the CDR3 reads TGTGCCAGCAGCTTGGCCCCGGGGAGGCAAGCTTTCTTT.

This clone was recorded once. The chain uses TRBV3-1 (or the pseudogene TRBV3-2) and TRBJ2-7; 9 nucleotides line up with TRBD2. The CDR3 is 14 amino acids. J was trimmed by 3 bases and V by 4 bases; bases with no gene match: 4. Germline V gene data show CDR1 as LGHDT and CDR2 as YNNKEL (reference sequence). The CDR3 reads CASSRTSELYEQYF. The CDR3 bases are TGTGCCAGCAGCCGGACTAGCGAACTCTACGAGCAGTACTTC.

This sequence joins TRBV5-1 and TRBJ2-1, with 16 positions matching TRBD2. The CDR3 length is 17 residues. The ends lost 5 bases at V and 6 bases at J; junction bases unmatched: 8. The germline V gene encodes CDR1 SGHRS and CDR2 YFSETQ. As DNA, the CDR3 is TGCGCCAGCAGTGGGACTAGCGGGAGGGCCGCGAGCAATGAGCAGTTCTTC. This codes for CASSGTSGRAASNEQFF. Together with reference TRBV5-1 and TRBJ2-1, the CDR3 gives the full variable domain: KAGVTQTPRYLIKTRGQQVTLSCSPISGHRSVSWYQQTPGQGLQFLFEYFSETQRNKGNFPGRFSGRQFSNSRSEMNVSTLELGDSALYLCASSGTSGRAASNEQFFGPGTRLTVL.

This clone was found a few times. J is TRBJ2-7 and V is TRBV30; 8 bases line up with TRBD1. The CDR3 spans 13 residues. With V trimmed by 3 bases and J by 2 bases, 3 bases remained unmatched. CDR1 is GTSNPN and CDR2 is SVGIG in the germline V gene (reference sequence). CDR3: CAWSRDRPYEQYF. In DNA form, the CDR3 reads TGTGCCTGGAGCCGGGACAGGCCCTACGAGCAGTACTTC.

This clone has just a few counts. This chain joins TRBV24-1 and TRBJ1-4, with 7 nucleotides matching TRBD1. Germline values: CDR1 KGHDR, CDR2 SFDVKD. The V gene end was trimmed by 2 bases and the J gene end by 5 bases; junction bases not matched to a gene: 4. The CDR3 loop spans 15 amino acids. The CDR3 reads CATSDSGTDNEKLFF. In nucleotides, the CDR3 is TGTGCCACCAGTGATTCCGGGACAGACAATGAAAAACTGTTTTTT.

This chain's CDR3 is CASSPMSLSSYNSPLHF. The DNA for the CDR3 is TGTGCCAGCTCACCTATGTCCCTGAGCTCCTATAATTCACCCCTCCACTTT. This sequence joins TRBV18 and TRBJ1-6; D gene uncertain. V lost 3 bases and J lost 0, with 12 bases in between. This CDR3 spans 17 amino acids. Germline values: CDR1 KGHSH, CDR2 LQKENI. Variable domain in full (rest from reference TRBV18 and TRBJ1-6): NAGVMQNPRHLVRRRGQEARLRCSPMKGHSHVYWYRQLPEEGLKFMVYLQKENIIDESGMPKERFSAEFPKEGPSILRIQQVVRGDSAAYFCASSPMSLSSYNSPLHFGNGTRLTVT.